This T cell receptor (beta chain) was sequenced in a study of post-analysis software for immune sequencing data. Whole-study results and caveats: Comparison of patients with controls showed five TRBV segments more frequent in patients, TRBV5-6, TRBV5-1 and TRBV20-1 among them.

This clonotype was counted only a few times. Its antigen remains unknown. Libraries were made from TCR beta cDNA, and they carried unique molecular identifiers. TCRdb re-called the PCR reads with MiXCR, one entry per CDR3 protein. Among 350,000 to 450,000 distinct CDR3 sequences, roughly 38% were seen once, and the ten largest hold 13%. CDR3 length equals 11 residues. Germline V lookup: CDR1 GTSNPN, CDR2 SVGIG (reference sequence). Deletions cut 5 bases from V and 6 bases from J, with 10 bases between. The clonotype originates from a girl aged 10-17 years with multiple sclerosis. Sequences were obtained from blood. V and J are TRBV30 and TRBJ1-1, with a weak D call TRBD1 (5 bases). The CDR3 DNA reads TGTGCCTGGGACAGTTGGGCTGAAGCTTTCTTT. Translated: CAWDSWAEAFF.